The 18 T cell receptor beta chains listed next were all sequenced from one sample in a study of T cell responses to AZD1222 COVID-19 vaccine. Sequencing was performed with immunoSEQ multiplex PCR; in TCRdb, only in-frame clones are kept and a portion is missing. The sample contains 150,000 or so clones, 75% to 95% of which appear only once. Sample: peripheral blood, taken on day 0 of MenACWY control vaccination. The source is an adult in good health.

The V call is TRBV28, the J call TRBJ1-5; the D gene is possibly TRBD1 (6 bases). The CDR3 length is 14 residues. The V gene's germline CDR1 is MDHEN and CDR2 SYDVKM. Trimming removed 2 bases from V and 6 bases from J, with 11 bases in between. This chain's CDR3 is CASSLNRDGQPQHF. The DNA of the CDR3 is TGTGCCAGCAGTTTAAACAGGGACGGTCAGCCCCAGCATTTT.

The chain carries TRBV28 and TRBJ1-4; D gene ambiguous. The V and J ends lost 5 bases and 3 bases respectively, with 13 bases between them. The V gene's germline CDR1 is MDHEN and CDR2 SYDVKM. The CDR3 is made up of 15 amino acids. CDR3 sequence reads: CASSPAGPANEKLFF. CDR3 coding DNA: TGTGCCAGCAGTCCAGCAGGCCCAGCTAATGAAAAACTGTTTTTT.

The CDR3 DNA is TGTGCCAGCAGTCCCTATAGGGGGGGCTCTGGAAACACCATATATTTT. This gives the protein CASSPYRGGSGNTIYF. V and J are TRBV7-6 and TRBJ1-3; D might be TRBD1 (6 bases). V dropped 6 bases and J dropped 0 bases, with 15 bases sitting between them. CDR1 is SGHVS, CDR2 FNYEAQ, per germline. There are 16 residues in the CDR3.

The chain carries TRBV7-2 and TRBJ2-7; D gene uncertain. V was pared by 3 bases and J by 2 bases, with 14 bases between. CDR1 is SGHTA, CDR2 FQGNSA, per germline. The CDR3 loop spans 15 amino acids. Here the CDR3 reads CASSFTGRLTYEQYF. In DNA, the CDR3 is TGTGCCAGCAGCTTTACTGGCAGGCTCACCTACGAGCAGTACTTC.

The chain combines TRBV19 with TRBJ1-5; TRBD1 might be the D (6 bases). V was cut by 2 bases and J by 2 bases, with 7 bases left in between. Germline V gene lookup returns CDR1 LNHDA and CDR2 SQIVND (reference sequence). The CDR3 totals 14 residues. The CDR3 loop reads CASSISGGNQPQHF. The CDR3 coding sequence is TGTGCCAGTAGTATATCAGGGGGCAATCAGCCCCAGCATTTT. Supplemented by reference TRBV19 and TRBJ1-5, the full variable domain reads DGGITQSPKYLFRKEGQNVTLSCEQNLNHDAMYWYRQDPGQGLRLIYYSQIVNDFQKGDIAEGYSVSREKKESFPLTVTSAQKNPTAFYLCASSISGGNQPQHFGDGTRLSIL.

The chain joins TRBV30 to TRBJ1-1; the D is unclear. Trimming removed 0 bases from V and 4 bases from J, with 9 bases in between. The germline V gene has CDR1 GTSNPN and CDR2 SVGIG (reference sequence). The length of the CDR3 is 13 residues. The CDR3 reads CAWSVSPPTEAFF. In DNA form, the CDR3 reads TGTGCCTGGAGTGTAAGCCCCCCCACTGAAGCTTTCTTT.

This sequence joins TRBV7-8 and TRBJ1-2; D is unresolved. V shed 0 bases and J shed 4 bases, with 9 bases lying between them. Germline-derived CDR1 and CDR2 are SGHVS and FQNEAQ. The CDR3 covers 14 residues. The CDR3 DNA follows: TGTGCCAGCAGCTTAGCTGAAGAAGGCTATGGCTACACCTTC. This translates into CASSLAEEGYGYTF.

The chain recombines TRBV10-3 with TRBJ2-2; a possible D gene is TRBD1 (5 bases). CDR1 is ENHRY, CDR2 SYGVKD, per germline. This CDR3 contains 14 residues. The V gene lost 4 bases and the J gene lost 4 bases, with 10 bases spanning the gap. Here the CDR3 reads CAISGQGATGELFF. The DNA for the CDR3 is TGTGCCATCAGTGGACAAGGGGCCACCGGGGAGCTGTTTTTT.

The V call is TRBV5-8, the J call TRBJ1-6, with D possibly being TRBD1 (6 bases). The CDR3 sequence is 14 residues long. The V gene's germline CDR1 is SGHTS and CDR2 YDEGEE. The V and J ends lost 0 bases and 8 bases respectively, with 9 bases between them. The CDR3 DNA is TGTGCCAGCAGCTTGGGGGCAGGGGATTCACCCCTCCACTTT. This sequence encodes CASSLGAGDSPLHF.

The V call is TRBV6-5, the J call TRBJ2-1; possible D gene TRBD2, 6 bases. V was pared by 8 bases and J by 0 bases, with 11 bases between. CDR1 and CDR2 (germline): MNHEY, SVGAGI. This CDR3 region has 14 residues. CDR3 sequence reads: CASGLGGSYNEQFF. The CDR3 nucleotides are TGTGCCAGCGGATTGGGGGGCTCCTACAATGAGCAGTTCTTC.

The chain joins TRBV6-5 to TRBJ1-2; TRBD1 matches 7 bases. The trim removed 7 bases at V and 2 bases at J, leaving 7 bases unmatched. The CDR3 contains 14 residues. Germline V gene lookup returns CDR1 MNHEY and CDR2 SVGAGI. CDR3 sequence: CASNRQGRNYGYTF. CDR3 sequence (DNA): TGTGCCAGCAACCGACAGGGTCGGAACTATGGCTACACCTTC.

The J gene is TRBJ2-3, the V gene TRBV9; no clear D. Trimming left V 0 bases short and J 4 bases short, with 3 bases between. From germline, CDR1 is SGDLS and CDR2 YYNGEE. The CDR3 loop spans 12 amino acids. CDR3 DNA sequence: TGTGCCAGCAGCGTAGGCCCAGATACGCAGTATTTT. This encodes CASSVGPDTQYF. Variable domain in full (rest from reference TRBV9 and TRBJ2-3): DSGVTQTPKHLITATGQRVTLRCSPRSGDLSVYWYQQSLDQGLQFLIQYYNGEERAKGNILERFSAQQFPDLHSELNLSSLELGDSALYFCASSVGPDTQYFGPGTRLTVL.

The chain carries TRBV12-5 and TRBJ1-5; possibly TRBD1 for D (5 bases). The germline V and J ends were trimmed by 1 base and 10 bases, with 14 bases remaining between them. The germline CDR1 and CDR2 sequences are LGHNT and FRNRAP. The CDR3 is 14 amino acids. CDR3 coding DNA: TGTGCTAGTGGTTTGGGACAGCACGGGAATCCCCAGCATTTT. It specifies CASGLGQHGNPQHF.

This chain uses TRBV7-6 with TRBJ2-5, with TRBD2 matching 14 bases. The length of the CDR3 is 18 residues. Looked up from germline, CDR1 is SGHVS and CDR2 is FNYEAQ. Trimming at V came to 5 bases and at J to 4 bases, leaving 12 bases not matched to a gene. The CDR3 sequence is CASSPYFRTSGRLETQYF. Here the CDR3 DNA reads TGTGCCAGCAGCCCTTACTTCCGGACTAGCGGGAGGTTAGAGACCCAGTACTTC.

The V gene is TRBV5-4, the J gene TRBJ1-4, with D uncertain. Germline V gene data show CDR1 as SGHNT and CDR2 as YYREEE (reference sequence). The CDR3 runs to 13 residues. With 6 bases removed from V and 2 bases from J, the gap between germline ends came to 8 bases. CDR3 residues: CASKAGTNEKLFF. CDR3 nucleotides: TGTGCCAGCAAGGCGGGGACTAATGAAAAACTGTTTTTT. The entire variable domain, with the rest obtained from reference TRBV5-4 and TRBJ1-4, is as follows: ETGVTQSPTHLIKTRGQQVTLRCSSQSGHNTVSWYQQALGQGPQFIFQYYREEENGRGNFPPRFSGLQFPNYSSELNVNALELDDSALYLCASKAGTNEKLFFGSGTQLSVL.

The chain uses TRBV9 and TRBJ1-1, with D perhaps matching TRBD1 (6 bases). Trimming took off 0 bases at V and 6 bases at J, with 9 bases between the two ends. The CDR3 runs to 13 residues. The germline gives CDR1 SGDLS, CDR2 YYNGEE. The CDR3 spells CASSVGQGPEAFF. CDR3 nucleotides: TGTGCCAGCAGCGTAGGTCAGGGGCCTGAAGCTTTCTTT.

This clone was seen just once. The CDR3 DNA reads as TGCGCCAGCAGCCAAAGAGGCAAGGGTACTGAAGCTTTCTTT. Translating gives CASSQRGKGTEAFF. The chain recombines TRBV4-1 with TRBJ1-1; no clear D gene. Germline V CDR1 and CDR2: MGHRA, YSYEKL. The V end was cut by 2 bases, the J end by 5 bases, with 12 bases between. CDR3 length: 14 residues.

This clone appeared once. This sequence joins TRBV13 and TRBJ1-4; D ambiguous. CDR1 PRHDT and CDR2 FYEKMQ come from the germline V gene (reference sequence). The CDR3 is 15 residues long. Trimming took 2 bases from V and 5 from J, leaving 12 bases between them. The CDR3, as DNA: TGTGCCAGCAGCTTAAGGCAGTTACAAAATGAAAAACTGTTTTTT. Its translation: CASSLRQLQNEKLFF. Filled out from reference TRBV13 and TRBJ1-4, the complete variable domain reads AAGVIQSPRHLIKEKRETATLKCYPIPRHDTVYWYQQGPGQDPQFLISFYEKMQSDKGSIPDRFSAQQFSDYHSELNMSSLELGDSALYFCASSLRQLQNEKLFFGSGTQLSVL.